This entry lists 31 T cell receptor beta chains sequenced from one sample in a study of control samples from healthy donors and cancer patients. Assay used: immunoSEQ multiplex PCR; TCRdb lists only in-frame clones, some missing. Here the sample spans a few hundred thousand clones, around 90% being singletons. What was sequenced was PBMCs. These receptors came from a man between 35 and 55 years old with head and neck cancer.

This chain joins TRBV15 and TRBJ2-5, with 11 bases that match TRBD2. The CDR3 consists of 17 residues. The J segment lost 4 bases and the V segment lost 0 bases, leaving 7 bases of the junction unmatched. Per germline, CDR1 LNHNV and CDR2 YYDKDF (reference sequence). The CDR3 bases are TGTGCCACCAGCAGAGACTCATTAGCGGGAGGGGCAGAGACCCAGTACTTC. Translating gives CATSRDSLAGGAETQYF.

The chain is built from TRBV12-2 and TRBJ1-5. TRBV12-2 is recorded as a pseudogene. CDR3 length: 16 residues. This chain's CDR3 is CASRFRPGTVYQPQHF. The CDR3 coding sequence is TGTGCAAGTCGCTTCCGACCCGGGACCGTTTATCAGCCCCAGCATTTT.

The chain carries TRBV3-1 (or the pseudogene TRBV3-2) and TRBJ1-5; the D gene is possibly TRBD1 (5 bases). This CDR3 has 15 residues. Trimming removed 1 base at V and 5 bases at J, with 12 bases between. Looked up from germline, CDR1 is LGHDT and CDR2 is YNNKEL (reference sequence). CDR3 sequence reads: CASSQGRQGYQPQHF. The CDR3, as DNA: TGTGCCAGCAGCCAAGGACGGCAGGGCTATCAGCCCCAGCATTTT.

The J gene is TRBJ2-4, the V gene TRBV19; TRBD1 aligns across 7 bases. The germline V gene has CDR1 LNHDA and CDR2 SQIVND (reference sequence). The CDR3 is 15 amino acids. The trim removed 6 bases at V and 0 bases at J, leaving 5 bases unmatched. The CDR3 sequence: CASSEQGLAKNIQYF. CDR3 nucleotide sequence: TGTGCCAGTAGCGAACAGGGGCTAGCCAAAAACATTCAGTACTTC. Together with reference TRBV19 and TRBJ2-4, the CDR3 gives the full variable domain: DGGITQSPKYLFRKEGQNVTLSCEQNLNHDAMYWYRQDPGQGLRLIYYSQIVNDFQKGDIAEGYSVSREKKESFPLTVTSAQKNPTAFYLCASSEQGLAKNIQYFGAGTRLSVL.

The sample holds a few counts of this clone. V gene TRBV7-2 combines with J gene TRBJ2-7; tentatively, D is TRBD2 (5 bases). Germline V lookup: CDR1 SGHTA, CDR2 FQGNSA. The CDR3 has 16 amino acids. With 1 base removed from V and 2 bases from J, the gap between germline ends came to 15 bases. In DNA form, the CDR3 reads TGTGCCAGCAGCTTAGTAATTTGGGGAGATACCTACGAGCAGTACTTC. This translates into CASSLVIWGDTYEQYF.

The chain is built from TRBV28 and TRBJ1-1; TRBD1 aligns across 7 bases. The germline V gene has CDR1 MDHEN and CDR2 SYDVKM. The V segment lost 3 bases and the J segment 9 bases; nucleotides outside the gene matches: 16. The length of the CDR3 is 16 residues. As DNA, the CDR3 is TGTGCCAGCAGTTTCCCGGGGGCGACAGGGTACCTTCAAGCTTTCTTT. This codes for CASSFPGATGYLQAFF.

The V gene is TRBV18, the J gene TRBJ1-4, with unresolved D. The CDR3 is made up of 15 amino acids. CDR1 is KGHSH, CDR2 LQKENI, per germline. Trimming took 1 base from V and 6 from J, leaving 12 bases between them. CDR3 coding DNA: TGTGCCAGCTCACCACAAGGGCGTACGGATGAAAAACTGTTTTTT. Its protein product is CASSPQGRTDEKLFF.

The chain carries TRBV3-1 (or the pseudogene TRBV3-2) and TRBJ1-2, with D possibly being TRBD1 (5 bases). This CDR3 is built from 15 residues. The ends were cut back, 3 bases at V and 4 bases at J, with 15 bases in the middle. CDR1 is LGHDT, CDR2 YNNKEL, per germline (reference sequence). CDR3 protein: CASSHPLGGRYGYTF. In DNA, the CDR3 is TGTGCCAGCAGCCATCCCCTTGGGGGTCGCTATGGCTACACCTTC.

On this clone: Other nucleotide sequences from this sample produce the same CDR3. V is TRBV7-2 and J is TRBJ2-3; D gene ambiguous. The V gene lost 1 base and the J gene lost 6 bases, with 5 bases spanning the gap. Germline loops: CDR1 SGHTA, CDR2 FQGNSA. This CDR3 comprises 12 residues. The CDR3 protein is CASSLVRDTQYF. CDR3 nucleotide sequence: TGTGCCAGCAGCTTAGTCAGGGATACGCAGTATTTT.

The chain has TRBV2 and TRBJ1-1, with 9 bases fitting TRBD1. This CDR3 has 15 amino acids. Trimming at V came to 7 bases and at J to 4 bases, leaving 10 bases not matched to a gene. CDR1 and CDR2 from the germline V gene are SNHLY and FYNNEI. The CDR3 DNA is TGTGCCAGCATCCTCGGACAGGGGATGGTCACTGAAGCTTTCTTT. This translates into CASILGQGMVTEAFF.

The chain employs TRBV27 and TRBJ1-1; D perhaps matches TRBD1 (5 bases). The V end was cut by 3 bases, the J end by 1 base, with 9 bases between. From germline, CDR1 is MNHEY and CDR2 SMNVEV (reference sequence). CDR3 size: 14 residues. In DNA, the CDR3 is TGTGCCAGCAGTTTTTCGGGACCGAACACTGAAGCTTTCTTT. Protein product: CASSFSGPNTEAFF.

This clone was detected once. The chain is built from TRBV11-1 and TRBJ1-1, with 8 bases identical to TRBD1. V gave up 5 bases and J gave up 4 bases; unmatched junction bases: 3. Per the germline V gene, CDR1 is SGHAT and CDR2 is FQDESV (reference sequence). This CDR3 contains 13 residues. The CDR3 loop is CASSQTGGTEAFF. As DNA, the CDR3 is TGTGCCAGCAGCCAAACAGGGGGCACTGAAGCTTTCTTT.

This chain links TRBV4-1 with TRBJ1-4; 11 nucleotides match TRBD1. The V gene end was trimmed by 2 bases and the J gene end by 3 bases; junction bases not matched to a gene: 5. This CDR3 comprises 17 residues. Germline CDR1 MGHRA, CDR2 YSYEKL. CDR3 sequence (DNA): TGCGCCAGCAGCCAACCCGGACAGGGGGCGGCTAATGAAAAACTGTTTTTT. Translating gives CASSQPGQGAANEKLFF.

This clone has a single count. This CDR3 is CASSGEAGSIQYF. The CDR3 region has the DNA TGTGCCAGCAGTGGGGAGGCAGGGAGCATTCAGTACTTC. This chain uses TRBV2 with TRBJ2-4; maybe TRBD2 (6 bases). Per germline, CDR1 SNHLY and CDR2 FYNNEI. Trimming pared 4 bases from V and 9 bases from J, leaving 13 bases between. CDR3 length: 13 amino acids. Full variable domain (rest looked up from reference TRBV2 and TRBJ2-4): EPEVTQTPSHQVTQMGQEVILRCVPISNHLYFYWYRQILGQKVEFLVSFYNNEISEKSEIFDDQFSVERPDGSNFTLKIRSTKLEDSAMYFCASSGEAGSIQYFGAGTRLSVL.

V gene TRBV3-1 (or the pseudogene TRBV3-2) combines with J gene TRBJ2-3; no reliable D call. The CDR3 contains 14 residues. V shed 1 base and J shed 6 bases, with 11 bases lying between them. Per germline, CDR1 LGHDT and CDR2 YNNKEL (reference sequence). DNA for the CDR3: TGTGCCAGCAGCCAAGGACCATCTCGGGATACGCAGTATTTT. It codes for CASSQGPSRDTQYF.

The chain links TRBV19 to TRBJ2-3; 9 bases agree with TRBD2. J gave up 4 bases and V 2 bases, and 1 base lay outside the gene matches. Per germline, CDR1 LNHDA and CDR2 SQIVND (reference sequence). The CDR3 runs 14 residues. The CDR3 region is CASSIPSGADTQYF. The DNA for the CDR3 is TGTGCCAGTAGTATACCTAGCGGGGCAGATACGCAGTATTTT.

The V gene is TRBV4-1, the J gene TRBJ1-5; 11 positions match TRBD1. V gave up 0 bases and J gave up 2 bases; unmatched junction bases: 12. The CDR3 runs to 20 residues. The germline V gene encodes CDR1 MGHRA and CDR2 YSYEKL. The CDR3 here is CASSQDGDRGTSRGNQPQHF. The CDR3 bases are TGCGCCAGCAGCCAAGACGGGGACAGGGGGACCTCACGGGGCAATCAGCCCCAGCATTTT.

The table lists this clone with a count of one. The genes are TRBV9 and TRBJ2-3; TRBD2 is a possible D gene (5 bases). Trimming took off 4 bases at V and 4 bases at J, with 10 bases between the two ends. Germline V CDR1 and CDR2: SGDLS, YYNGEE. CDR3 size: 13 residues. CDR3 nucleotide sequence: TGTGCCAGCAGCTCGAGCGGAGCAGATACGCAGTATTTT. Translated: CASSSSGADTQYF.

The chain links TRBV5-1 to TRBJ2-2; D might be TRBD1 or TRBD2, each matching 5 bases. The germline CDR1 and CDR2 sequences are SGHRS and YFSETQ. V was clipped by 3 bases and J by 1 base, with 7 bases between them. The CDR3 is 14 residues long. CDR3 nucleotides: TGCGCCAGCAGCTGGGACGGGAACACCGGGGAGCTGTTTTTT. It specifies CASSWDGNTGELFF.

The chain has TRBV7-9 and TRBJ2-7, with a possible D match to TRBD1 (5 bases). Germline CDR1 reads SEHNR; CDR2 reads FQNEAQ (reference sequence). The CDR3 is made up of 13 amino acids. Trimming removed 2 bases at V and 4 bases at J, with 9 bases between. The CDR3 nucleotides are TGTGCCAGCAGCTTATCAGGGTCTTACGAGCAGTACTTC. This translates into CASSLSGSYEQYF.

The V and J genes are TRBV10-3 and TRBJ2-2, with TRBD1 matching over 7 bases. V lost 10 bases to trimming and J lost 5 bases; unmatched junction nucleotides: 1. This CDR3 is built from 11 residues. Per the germline V gene, CDR1 is ENHRY and CDR2 is SYGVKD. Here the CDR3 reads CATTGTGELFF. The CDR3 nucleotides read TGTGCCACGACAGGGACCGGGGAGCTGTTTTTT.

The chain carries TRBV5-1 and TRBJ2-7; tentatively, D is TRBD2 (6 bases). Per germline, CDR1 SGHRS and CDR2 YFSETQ. CDR3 size: 15 residues. V was shortened by 3 bases and J by 3 bases, with 16 bases between the two germline ends. CDR3 bases: TGCGCCAGCAGCTCTGGCGATCTAGCGCGCTACGAGCAGTACTTC. This sequence encodes CASSSGDLARYEQYF.

V is TRBV6-5 and J is TRBJ1-2; D is ambiguous. Trimming left V 0 bases short and J 4 bases short, with 12 bases between. This CDR3 has 15 amino acids. The germline V gene has CDR1 MNHEY and CDR2 SVGAGI. CDR3 coding DNA: TGTGCCAGCAGTTACTCAGGACCTATCTTCTATGGCTACACCTTC. Translating gives CASSYSGPIFYGYTF.

This chain uses TRBV10-3 with TRBJ2-7; D may match TRBD1 or TRBD2 (5 bases each). The CDR3 is 12 residues long. V was trimmed by 10 bases and J by 5 bases, leaving 15 bases between them. Germline CDR1 is ENHRY and CDR2 is SYGVKD. The CDR3 sequence: CASRGETNEQYF. CDR3 DNA sequence: TGTGCCAGCAGAGGGGAGACCAACGAGCAGTACTTC.

The V and J genes are TRBV28 and TRBJ1-3, with D uncertain. The CDR3 sequence is 12 residues long. Trimming removed 6 bases at V and 4 bases at J, with 7 bases between. The germline gives CDR1 MDHEN, CDR2 SYDVKM. CDR3 loop: CASSPGGNTIYF. CDR3 bases: TGTGCCAGCAGCCCCGGCGGAAACACCATATATTTT.

CDR3 bases: TGTGCCAGTAAAAAAGACAGGGCAGCAAATGAAAAACTGTTTTTT. Protein: CASKKDRAANEKLFF. V gene TRBV27 combines with J gene TRBJ1-4; 7 positions match TRBD1. The germline gives CDR1 MNHEY, CDR2 SMNVEV (reference sequence). The CDR3 has 15 amino acids. V shed 9 bases, J shed 5 bases, and the junction held 12 bases outside the gene matches. The full variable domain, in which reference TRBV27 and TRBJ1-4 provide the parts outside the CDR3, is EAQVTQNPRYLITVTGKKLTVTCSQNMNHEYMSWYRQDPGLGLRQIYYSMNVEVTDKGDVPEGYKVSRKEKRNFPLILESPSPNQTSLYFCASKKDRAANEKLFFGSGTQLSVL.

This chain joins TRBV28 and TRBJ2-7; the D gene is possibly TRBD1 (7 bases). Germline assignment: CDR1 MDHEN and CDR2 SYDVKM. Trimming took 6 bases from V and 4 from J, leaving 22 bases between them. The CDR3 runs 16 residues. The CDR3 is CASRSRGRQGRYEQYF. In DNA form, the CDR3 reads TGTGCCAGCAGATCCAGGGGGAGGCAGGGTCGGTACGAGCAGTACTTC.

The genes are TRBV5-6 and TRBJ1-2, with 9 nucleotides matching TRBD1. The germline gives CDR1 SGHDT, CDR2 YYEEEE. CDR3 length equals 14 residues. With V trimmed by 4 bases and J by 3 bases, 4 bases remained unmatched. The CDR3 region is CASSHGTGHYGYTF. The DNA for the CDR3 is TGTGCCAGCAGCCATGGGACAGGGCACTATGGCTACACCTTC.

The chain employs TRBV25-1 and TRBJ2-5; D gene ambiguous. The ends were cut back, 5 bases at V and 2 bases at J, with 18 bases in the middle. Germline CDR1 and CDR2: MGHDK and SYGVNS. CDR3 length equals 16 residues. The CDR3 DNA sequence: TGTGCCAGCAGTTTTTCCCCCTTCGCGGATCAAGAGACCCAGTACTTC. It is translated as CASSFSPFADQETQYF.

This clone was recorded only once. The V and J genes are TRBV7-2 and TRBJ1-2; 9 bases line up with TRBD1. The CDR3 runs to 17 residues. Trimming took 2 bases from V and 6 from J; bases not matched to a gene: 13. CDR1 and CDR2 (germline): SGHTA, FQGNSA. The CDR3 bases are TGTGCCAGCAGCTTATTCGGAGGGACAGGGCCCGTTGATGGCTACACCTTC. Protein sequence: CASSLFGGTGPVDGYTF.

This chain connects TRBV19 to TRBJ1-3; 10 positions agree with TRBD1. The CDR3 runs 16 residues. With V trimmed by 7 bases and J by 0 bases, 6 bases remained unmatched. Germline-derived CDR1 and CDR2 are LNHDA and SQIVND (reference sequence). CDR3 residues: CASTKDRGFSGNTIYF. The CDR3 DNA reads as TGTGCCAGTACCAAGGACAGGGGGTTCTCTGGAAACACCATATATTTT.